This TCR beta chain was recorded in a study of CD8+CD57+ T cells in acquired aplastic anemia. The sample holds many counts of this clonotype. Profiling that covered TCR beta VDJ and CDR3 relied on genomic DNA as its template. TCRdb reanalysed the reads using MiXCR and keeps one entry per CDR3 protein. The profile shows some 220,000 distinct CDR3 sequences, 30% to 35% of them singletons. The CDR3 consists of 13 residues. V was clipped by 4 bases and J by 5 bases; unmatched bases: 5. Germline CDR1 SGHTS, CDR2 YDEGEE. This chain connects TRBV5-8 to TRBJ2-5, with TRBD2 matching over 7 bases. The clonotype was recovered from a human donor in good health, serving as a control. The sample taken for sequencing was sorted CD4+, CD8+, or CD8+CD57+ T cells (not recorded which) from PBMCs. The CDR3 DNA is TGTGCCAGCAGCCCCGTGGGGGGGGAGACCCAGTACTTC. Amino acid sequence: CASSPVGGETQYF.